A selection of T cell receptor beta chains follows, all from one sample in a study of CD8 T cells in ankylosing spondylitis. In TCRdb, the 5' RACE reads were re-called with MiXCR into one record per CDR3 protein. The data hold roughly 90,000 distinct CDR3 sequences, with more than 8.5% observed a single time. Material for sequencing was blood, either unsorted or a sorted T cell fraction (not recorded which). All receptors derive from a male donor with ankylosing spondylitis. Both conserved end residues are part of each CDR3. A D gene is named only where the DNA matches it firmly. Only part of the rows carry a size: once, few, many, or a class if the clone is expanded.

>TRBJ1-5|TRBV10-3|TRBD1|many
TGTGCCATCAGCGAACAGGGGATCGGTCAGCCCCAGCATTTT
CAISEQGIGQPQHF
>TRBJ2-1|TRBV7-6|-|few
TGTGCCAGCAGCTTTCTAATCAGCGTAAGCTCCTACAATGAGCAGTTCTTC
CASSFLISVSSYNEQFF
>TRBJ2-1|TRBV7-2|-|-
TGTGCCAGCAGCGAGTGGGGTGAGCAGTTCTTC
CASSEWGEQFF
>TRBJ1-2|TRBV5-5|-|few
TGTGCCAGCAGCTTGGAAGGGCATGGCTACACCTTC
CASSLEGHGYTF
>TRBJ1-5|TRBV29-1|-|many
TGCAGCGTTGGATGGGGCGTCGGCAATCAGCCCCAGCATTTT
CSVGWGVGNQPQHF
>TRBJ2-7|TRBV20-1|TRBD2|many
TGCAGTGCTCACGGACTAGCGGGAGTTAAACTGGGTTTCTCCTACGAGCAGTACTTC
CSAHGLAGVKLGFSYEQYF
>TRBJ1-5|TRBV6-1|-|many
TGTGCCAGCAGTGAATTAGGACGGAACAATCAGCCCCAGCATTTT
CASSELGRNNQPQHF
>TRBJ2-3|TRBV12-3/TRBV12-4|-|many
TGTGCCAGCAGTTTAGCGCTGGCCAATACGCAGTATTTT
CASSLALANTQYF
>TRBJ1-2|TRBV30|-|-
TGTGCTATGGCGGCCGGGGCTCTATTCTATGGCTACACCTTC
CAMAAGALFYGYTF
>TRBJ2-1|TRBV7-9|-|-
TGTGCCAGCAGCTTCGGGATCTACTCCTACAATGAGCAGTTCTTC
CASSFGIYSYNEQFF
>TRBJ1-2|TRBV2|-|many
TGTGCCAGCAGTGAAGGCGGCTCGACAGGCTACACCTTC
CASSEGGSTGYTF
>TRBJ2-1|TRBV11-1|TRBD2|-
TGTGCCAGCAGCTTAGAACTAGCGGGAGGGAGCTCCTACAATGAGCAGTTCTTC
CASSLELAGGSSYNEQFF
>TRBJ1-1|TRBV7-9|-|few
TGTGCCAGCAGCTTAGTGGGGGACGGCCCGAACACTGAAGCTTTCTTT
CASSLVGDGPNTEAFF
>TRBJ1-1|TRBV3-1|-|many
TGTGCCAGCAGCCAAGCCCGAGGGACGGGGAACACTGAAGCTTTCTTT
CASSQARGTGNTEAFF
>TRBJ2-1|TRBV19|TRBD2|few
TGTGCCAGTAGTCGAGGACTAGCGGGAGGTTACAATGAGCAGTTCTTC
CASSRGLAGGYNEQFF
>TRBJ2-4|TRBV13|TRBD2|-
TGTGCCAGCAGCTTAATGCTAGCGGGGCCCCGGAACATTCAGTACTTC
CASSLMLAGPRNIQYF
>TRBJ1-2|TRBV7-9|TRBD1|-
TGTGCCAGCAGCTCTACAGGGGCTGCTGGCTACACCTTC
CASSSTGAAGYTF
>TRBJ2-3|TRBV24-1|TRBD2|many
TGTGCCACCAGTGATACAGGACTAGCGGGCTGGACAGATACGCAGTATTTT
CATSDTGLAGWTDTQYF
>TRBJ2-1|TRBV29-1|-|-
TGCAGCGTTGGGCTTGAGCAGTTCTTC
CSVGLEQFF
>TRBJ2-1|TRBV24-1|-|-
TGTGCCACCAGTGATTTTTACAATGAGCAGTTCTTC
CATSDFYNEQFF
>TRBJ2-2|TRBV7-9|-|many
TGTGCCAGCAGCCGCCTATTAATGGGGGCAATCACCGGGGAGCTGTTTTTT
CASSRLLMGAITGELFF
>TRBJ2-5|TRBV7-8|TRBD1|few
TGTGCCAGCAGCCTATGGACAGGGGGGTACCAAGAGACCCAGTACTTC
CASSLWTGGYQETQYF
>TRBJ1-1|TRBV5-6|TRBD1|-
TGTGCCAGCAGCTCGACAGGGGAAGCTTTCTTT
CASSSTGEAFF
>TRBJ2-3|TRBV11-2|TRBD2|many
TGTGCCAGCAGCTTGGGTCCTAGCGGGAGCGCAGATACGCAGTATTTT
CASSLGPSGSADTQYF
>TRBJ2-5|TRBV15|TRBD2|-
TGTGCCACCAGCAGAGAGGGGACTAGCGGCCGGGAGACCCAGTACTTC
CATSREGTSGRETQYF
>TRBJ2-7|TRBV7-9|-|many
TGTGCCAGCAGCTTAGGAAAGAACTACGAGCAGTACTTC
CASSLGKNYEQYF
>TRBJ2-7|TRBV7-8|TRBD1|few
TGTGCCAGCAGCTGGGGACAGACCTACGAGCAGTACTTC
CASSWGQTYEQYF
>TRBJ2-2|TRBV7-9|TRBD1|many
TGTGCCAGCAGAACCTACAGGGGAACGAACACCGGGGAGCTGTTTTTT
CASRTYRGTNTGELFF
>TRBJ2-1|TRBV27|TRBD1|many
TGTGCCAGCAGCTTACAGGGGGCCCACAATGAGCAGTTCTTC
CASSLQGAHNEQFF
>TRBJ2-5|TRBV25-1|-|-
TGTGCCAGCAGTGAAGCGGAATTTGGGGAGACCCAGTACTTC
CASSEAEFGETQYF
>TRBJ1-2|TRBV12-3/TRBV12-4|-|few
TGTGCCAGCAGTTTAGGTCAGTTCTATGGCTACACCTTC
CASSLGQFYGYTF
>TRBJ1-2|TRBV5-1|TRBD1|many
TGCGCCAGCAGCGGGCCCCTGGGACAGGCCTATGGCTACACCTTC
CASSGPLGQAYGYTF
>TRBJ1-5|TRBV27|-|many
TGTGCCAGCAGCCGGTTTGGGCAGCCCCAGCATTTT
CASSRFGQPQHF
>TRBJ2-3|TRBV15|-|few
TGTGCCACCGGGAGAAGCACAGATACGCAGTATTTT
CATGRSTDTQYF
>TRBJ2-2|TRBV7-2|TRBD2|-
TGTGCCAGCAGCTTAGGGACTAGCGGACCCACCGGGGAGCTGTTTTTT
CASSLGTSGPTGELFF
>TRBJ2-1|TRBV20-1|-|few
TGCAGTGCTGACGGGACCTCTCATGAGCAGTTCTTC
CSADGTSHEQFF
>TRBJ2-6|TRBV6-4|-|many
TGTGCCAGCAGTGAGGGGCAGGTCTCTGGGGCCAACGTCCTGACTTTC
CASSEGQVSGANVLTF
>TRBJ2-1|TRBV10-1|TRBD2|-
TGCGCCAGCAGTGAGTTGGCTAGCGGGACGAACAATGAGCAGTTCTTC
CASSELASGTNNEQFF
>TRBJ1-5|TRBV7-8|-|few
TGTGCCAGCAGCTCGGACAGCTTGTTGCCCCAGCATTTT
CASSSDSLLPQHF
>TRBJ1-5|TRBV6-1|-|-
TGTGCCAGTGAACAGGGACTGAATCAGCCCCGGCATTTT
CASEQGLNQPRHF
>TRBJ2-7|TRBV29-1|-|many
TGCAGCGTTGTAGGGGGGGCTGGGGAGCAGTACTTC
CSVVGGAGEQYF
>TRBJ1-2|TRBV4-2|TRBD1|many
TGTGCCAGCAGCCAAGTCGGCTCGCAGGGGGGAGGTGGCTACACCTTC
CASSQVGSQGGGGYTF
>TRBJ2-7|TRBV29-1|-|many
TGCAGCGCTGGGGGGGGCGCATTTCGTGAGCAGTACTTC
CSAGGGAFREQYF
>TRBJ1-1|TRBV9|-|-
TGTGCCAGCAGCGGTGGCGTTAATTCGAACACTGAAGCTTTCTTT
CASSGGVNSNTEAFF
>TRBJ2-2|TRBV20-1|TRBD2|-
TGCAGTGCTAGAGATAGTCGGCTAGCGGACGATAACACCGGGGAGCTGTTTTTT
CSARDSRLADDNTGELFF
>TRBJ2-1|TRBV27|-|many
TGTGCCAGCAGTTTCCATGGAACGGAGGGGGGGACGTGGAATGAGCAGTTCTTC
CASSFHGTEGGTWNEQFF
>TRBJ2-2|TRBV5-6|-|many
TGTGCCAGCAGCATCAAACAGGGAAACACCGGGGAGCTGTTTTTT
CASSIKQGNTGELFF
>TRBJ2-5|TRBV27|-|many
TGTGCCAGCAGTTCATTGGGGGACCAGGGGGAGACCCAGTACTTC
CASSSLGDQGETQYF